These 4 T cell receptor beta chains were sequenced from one sample in a study of OX40 agonist ivuxolimab in advanced cancers. Measured with immunoSEQ multiplex PCR; TCRdb has only the in-frame clones, and not every one. This sample yields around 92,000 clones, of which roughly 95% are seen a single time; 0.18% belongs to the top ten. Sequences were derived from CD4+ or CD8+ T cells sorted from blood, sampled in a trial of the OX40 agonist ivuxolimab. The source is an adult with an advanced solid tumor such as melanoma, head and neck, liver or kidney cancer.

This rearrangement joins TRBV5-4 to TRBJ2-7; D is unresolved. The CDR3 extends over 15 amino acids. In germline, CDR1 is SGHNT, CDR2 YYREEE (reference sequence). Trimming left V 3 bases short and J 4 bases short, with 17 bases between. The CDR3 here is CASSWGWGTGYEQYF. The CDR3 region has the DNA TGTGCCAGCAGCTGGGGATGGGGTACCGGGTACGAGCAGTACTTC.

V is TRBV7-9 and J is TRBJ1-2, with a possible D match to TRBD1 (5 bases). The CDR3 runs 16 residues. Trimming stripped 0 bases from V and 2 bases from J, with 13 bases between. CDR1 is SEHNR and CDR2 is FQNEAQ in the germline V gene (reference sequence). The CDR3 coding sequence is TGTGCCAGCAGCTTAGCCCCGCCAGGGACGAACTATGGCTACACCTTC. This codes for CASSLAPPGTNYGYTF.

The J gene is TRBJ1-6, the V gene TRBV19, with TRBD1 matching 10 bases. CDR3 length: 16 amino acids. The V segment lost 2 bases and the J segment 7 bases; nucleotides outside the gene matches: 5. From germline, CDR1 is LNHDA and CDR2 SQIVND (reference sequence). CDR3 DNA sequence: TGTGCCAGTAGTATATTGGGACAGGGGACCAATTCACCCCTCCACTTT. Protein sequence: CASSILGQGTNSPLHF.

The rearrangement joins TRBV28 to TRBJ1-2, with TRBD1 as a possible D gene (6 bases). The CDR3 loop spans 14 amino acids. Germline V gives CDR1 MDHEN, CDR2 SYDVKM. The V and J ends lost 1 base and 4 bases respectively, with 10 bases between them. DNA of the CDR3: TGTGCCAGCAGTTTATTGGACAGCCTCTATGGCTACACCTTC. Translated: CASSLLDSLYGYTF.